The rows below give T cell receptor beta chains drawn from one sample of a study of CD8+CD57+ T cells in acquired aplastic anemia. One entry per CDR3 protein results from TCRdb running MiXCR on the reads. The data show some 290,000 distinct CDR3 sequences, 56% seen once. Material: sorted CD4+, CD8+, or CD8+CD57+ T cells (not recorded which) from PBMCs. The receptors come from a human donor with severe aplastic anemia or a healthy control (not recorded which). CDR3s include the opening cysteine and the closing phenylalanine or tryptophan. Fields, in order: D gene, V gene, CDR3 protein. A D gene is named only where the DNA matches it firmly.

>NA|TRBV7-9
CASSFDQGSYGYTF
>TRBD2|TRBV20-1
CSAMSGGTSTDTQYF
>TRBD1|TRBV29-1
CSVPGQGDQPQHF
>NA|TRBV29-1
CSGRVGASSYNEQFF
>TRBD1|TRBV24-1
CATSDWGTGADTQYF
>NA|TRBV7-3
CASSPLGGEGDTQYF
>NA|TRBV3-1
CASSQVAVDEAFF
>NA|TRBV2
CASSVDYSQGGQPQHF
>NA|TRBV7-8
CASSLGMGGYEQYF
>TRBD1|TRBV2
CASDRGDTGELFF
>NA|TRBV5-6
CASTAIPFSGANVLTF
>TRBD2|TRBV20-1
CSASAAGGQYF
>NA|TRBV11-2
CASSPRQNNEKLFF
>NA|TRBV20-1
CSAPRDVPNEQFF
>TRBD2|TRBV20-1
CSARDGGLAGGPSYEQYF
>NA|TRBV24-1
CATSDFGSDGADTQYF
>NA|TRBV19
CATADRNQPQHF
>TRBD1|TRBV12-3/TRBV12-4
CASSPGTGGVHEQYF
>NA|TRBV20-1
CSASYLGDTQYF
>TRBD1|TRBV12-3/TRBV12-4
CASSLYRDRNTEAFF
>NA|TRBV12-3/TRBV12-4
CASSFYSVFYEQYF
>TRBD2|TRBV10-3
CAISLAGASSYNEQFF
>NA|TRBV12-3/TRBV12-4
CASTLRDTEAFF
>NA|TRBV7-8
CASSSTGITDTQYF
>TRBD1|TRBV7-9
CASSLTGGPETQYF
>TRBD1|TRBV5-1
CASSEGRTGSSGANVLTF
>NA|TRBV5-1
CASSLEGDYEQYF
>NA|TRBV29-1
CSAREDRMYGYTF
>NA|TRBV2
CASRGEGVYQPQHF
>NA|TRBV2
CASSERGERTEAFF
>NA|TRBV28
CASSPPGGGAGPLHF
>NA|TRBV5-1
CASSLEPGDSYGYTF
>TRBD2|TRBV12-3/TRBV12-4
CASSAGLASTDTQYF
>NA|TRBV9
CASSVDGSSYEQYF
>TRBD2|TRBV19
CASSTELAGYNEQFF
>NA|TRBV2
CASSEGTQITEAFF
>TRBD1|TRBV7-2
CASSPGQGGEEQYF
>TRBD2|TRBV15
CATNLKLAGEIHNEQFF
>TRBD2|TRBV7-9
CASSDSGGVKTQYF
>NA|TRBV6-5
CASSPGTFSYEQYF
>NA|TRBV7-7
CASSFISGDNVLTF
>NA|TRBV6-4
CASSDTKLFF
>NA|TRBV7-9
CASSLGSSGTDTQYF
>NA|TRBV25-1
CASSEWGVTNEKLFF
>NA|TRBV11-2
CAGSLRRSLNTEAFF
>NA|TRBV9
CASSVGGWTGNEQFF